The present T cell receptor beta chain was sequenced within a study of T cell repertoires in Merkel cell carcinoma (dated by TCRdb to about 2019). Concerning the study at large: The study excluded patients who had received intralesional immunotherapy or systemic immune checkpoint blockade before the biopsy. To be included, a participant needed a diagnosis of MCPyV-positive Merkel cell carcinoma and tumor-infiltrating lymphocytes that had been successfully expanded in vitro. MCPyV-specific clonotypes were initially defined through tetramer sorting, cloning and paired TCR sequencing of expanded tumor-infiltrating lymphocytes. Overall study outcomes, separate from this receptor: No normal tissue biopsies were studied.

Each study subject had MCPyV-positive Merkel cell carcinoma confirmed by biopsy and had serum antibodies to T-antigen that tested positive. Genomic DNA was extracted from about six adjacent 10-micron frozen tumor sections without cell sorting or culture. About 5 x 5 x 5 mm of tumor biopsy tissue was frozen in optimal cutting temperature compound. The presence of abundant Merkel cell carcinoma and infiltrating cells in the frozen biopsy was confirmed on hematoxylin and eosin scout sections. The cysteine opens and the phenylalanine closes a CDR3 of 15 amino acids. Solely the CDR3 DNA is kept, with 45 bases framed from the first base. V is pared back by 5 bases and J by 0 bases, with 13 bases lying between the germline termini. For CDR1 and CDR2, the germline V gene (reference sequence) lists SGHNT and YYREEE. The immunoSEQ assay was used both to sequence TRB CDR3 from tumor genomic DNA and to process the resulting data. Sourced from immuneACCESS, this table was stored by TCRdb with only in-frame sequences that have V and J called. A share of the clones is absent; for the studies checked, an unresolved V gene accounts for under half, and the remainder has no known explanation. The sample table records some 14,000 clones; roughly 71% of these occur just once. The ten largest account for roughly a sixth of the sample.

Turning to this clone: Its antigen is currently not known. No per-base quality is available; no much larger clone lies one base away.

Sequenced input: tumor tissue. The sequence links TRBV5-4 to TRBJ2-3, with the D gene uncertain. This TCR was recovered from an adult with Merkel cell carcinoma. The CDR3 has the sequence CASSFPTQSTDTQYF. The DNA sequence reads TGTGCCAGCAGTTTCCCAACCCAAAGCACAGATACGCAGTATTTT.